What follows are 31 T cell receptor beta chains derived from one specimen sequenced in a study of post-analysis software for immune sequencing data. Each TCR beta cDNA library carried unique molecular identifiers. TCRdb itself ran the PCR reads through MiXCR, one entry per CDR3 protein. The sample has over 150,000 distinct CDR3 sequences; 36% are singletons. The source material was blood, sampled after autologous hematopoietic stem cell transplantation. The receptors stem from a girl aged 5-17 years with multiple sclerosis.

The V and J genes are TRBV20-1 and TRBJ2-1; the D gene is possibly TRBD2 (6 bases). This CDR3 comprises 14 residues. Germline loops: CDR1 DFQATT, CDR2 SNEGSKA (reference sequence). V dropped 3 bases and J dropped 10 bases, with 19 bases sitting between them. The CDR3 coding sequence is TGCAGTGCTAGCCGGGGATTAGCGGCGCTCGAGCAGTTCTTC. Its protein is CSASRGLAALEQFF.

This clonotype was detected many times. CDR3 residues: CASSLDGSGYTF. In DNA form, the CDR3 reads TGTGCCAGCAGCTTAGACGGATCTGGCTACACCTTC. The rearrangement uses TRBV7-2 and TRBJ1-2; D gene unclear. Trimming removed 1 base at V and 7 bases at J, with 7 bases between. Germline loops: CDR1 SGHTA, CDR2 FQGNSA. The length of the CDR3 is 12 residues. Using reference TRBV7-2 and TRBJ1-2 for the parts outside the CDR3, the full variable domain is GAGVSQSPSNKVTEKGKDVELRCDPISGHTALYWYRQSLGQGLEFLIYFQGNSAPDKSGLPSDRFSAERTGGSVSTLTIQRTQQEDSAVYLCASSLDGSGYTFGSGTRLTVV.

This chain connects TRBV7-2 to TRBJ1-4; D is perhaps TRBD1 (5 bases). The V end was cut by 5 bases, the J end by 0 bases, with 13 bases between. This CDR3 is 16 amino acids long. CDR1 and CDR2 (germline): SGHTA, FQGNSA. The DNA for the CDR3 is TGTGCCAGCAGCCCCCGACAGACCTCAACTAATGAAAAACTGTTTTTT. Its translation is CASSPRQTSTNEKLFF. Full variable domain (remainder filled in from reference TRBV7-2 and TRBJ1-4): GAGVSQSPSNKVTEKGKDVELRCDPISGHTALYWYRQSLGQGLEFLIYFQGNSAPDKSGLPSDRFSAERTGGSVSTLTIQRTQQEDSAVYLCASSPRQTSTNEKLFFGSGTQLSVL.

The chain employs TRBV25-1 and TRBJ2-1; 12 bases match TRBD2. V was clipped by 3 bases and J by 1 base; unmatched bases: 10. Germline V lookup: CDR1 MGHDK, CDR2 SYGVNS. The CDR3 spans 19 residues. CDR3: CASSDETSGSFSSYNEQFF. The CDR3 DNA reads TGTGCCAGCAGTGATGAGACTAGCGGGAGCTTTAGTTCCTACAATGAGCAGTTCTTC.

This clonotype was recorded a few times. The chain uses TRBV14 and TRBJ1-5; possible D gene TRBD1, 6 bases. The germline CDR1 and CDR2 sequences are SGHDN and FVKESK. The V gene lost 3 bases and the J gene lost 9 bases, with 15 bases spanning the gap. The CDR3 has 14 residues. Here the CDR3 reads CASSQRGTLWPQHF. CDR3 sequence (DNA): TGTGCCAGCAGCCAGAGGGGGACCCTATGGCCCCAGCATTTT.

The table lists this clonotype with a few counts. The genes are TRBV5-1 and TRBJ2-3; the match to TRBD1 covers 8 bases. Per the germline V gene, CDR1 is SGHRS and CDR2 is YFSETQ. CDR3 length: 15 amino acids. Trimming cost V 4 bases and J 0 bases; bases outside gene matches: 4. The chain's CDR3 is CASSLTGGSTDTQYF. The CDR3 bases are TGCGCCAGCAGCCTTACAGGGGGAAGCACAGATACGCAGTATTTT.

This chain uses TRBV29-1 with TRBJ1-1; D remains ambiguous. With 6 bases removed from V and 0 bases from J, the gap between germline ends came to 11 bases. The CDR3 runs 13 residues. Looked up from germline, CDR1 is SQVTM and CDR2 is ANQGSEA. The CDR3 sequence is CSVNPIMNTEAFF. As DNA, the CDR3 is TGCAGCGTCAACCCTATCATGAACACTGAAGCTTTCTTT.

The chain links TRBV28 to TRBJ2-3, with 8 bases aligning to TRBD2. This CDR3 contains 15 residues. The V segment lost 9 bases and the J segment 0 bases; nucleotides outside the gene matches: 8. The germline CDR1 and CDR2 sequences are MDHEN and SYDVKM. The CDR3, as DNA: TGTGCCAGTCTTACTAGCGGTCCTAGCACAGATACGCAGTATTTT. Translation gives CASLTSGPSTDTQYF.

The chain couples TRBV7-3 to TRBJ2-5; no definite D call. CDR3 length equals 14 residues. CDR1 and CDR2 (germline): SGHTA, FQGTGA. V was shortened by 3 bases and J by 4 bases, with 12 bases between the two germline ends. In nucleotides, the CDR3 is TGTGCCAGCAGCTTCGATAGTCGAGGAGAGACCCAGTACTTC. Protein product: CASSFDSRGETQYF.

The chain employs TRBV12-3 or TRBV12-4 and TRBJ2-7; D is unclear. This CDR3 is 14 amino acids long. V lost 6 bases and J lost 5, with 17 bases in between. DNA of the CDR3: TGTGCCAGCAGGAGAGGAGTCCTCGAAGACGAGCAGTACTTC. Protein: CASRRGVLEDEQYF.

V is TRBV29-1 and J is TRBJ2-5; 12 bases align to TRBD1. CDR3 length: 14 amino acids. Germline assignment: CDR1 SQVTM and CDR2 ANQGSEA. V was clipped by 7 bases and J by 6 bases; unmatched bases: 9. DNA for the CDR3: TGCAGCGCCCGAGGGACAGGGGGCTCGAAGACCCAGTACTTC. Its protein product is CSARGTGGSKTQYF.

This chain connects TRBV7-9 to TRBJ2-3; D ambiguous. With 1 base removed from V and 8 bases from J, the gap between germline ends came to 7 bases. The CDR3 covers 12 residues. The V gene's germline CDR1 is SEHNR and CDR2 FQNEAQ (reference sequence). In DNA form, the CDR3 reads TGTGCCAGCAGCTTAGAGGTTGGTACGCAGTATTTT. Protein: CASSLEVGTQYF.

This clonotype came up many times. The V call is TRBV3-1, the J call TRBJ2-1; D gene ambiguous. Trimming removed 1 base at V and 5 bases at J, with 9 bases between. This CDR3 comprises 14 residues. CDR1 is LGHDT, CDR2 YNNKEL, per germline (reference sequence). The CDR3 nucleotides are TGTGCCAGCAGCCAAGGGTGGATGGACAATGAGCAGTTCTTC. The encoded protein is CASSQGWMDNEQFF.

This clonotype appeared a few times. A read error may explain this, as a much larger clone is one base away. This chain connects TRBV4-3 to TRBJ1-6, with a tentative D call TRBD1 (5 bases). Germline CDR1 and CDR2: LGHNA and YSLEER. The V end lost 4 bases, the J end lost 7 bases, and 8 bases lay between the germline ends. This CDR3 spans 13 amino acids. CDR3 residues: CASSPAGNSPLHF. Here the CDR3 DNA reads TGCGCCAGCAGCCCCGCAGGGAATTCACCCCTCCACTTT.

This rearrangement joins TRBV10-3 to TRBJ1-5; the match to TRBD1 covers 7 bases. The CDR3 spans 14 residues. V lost 6 bases and J lost 6; bases outside the gene matches: 8. The germline CDR1 and CDR2 sequences are ENHRY and SYGVKD. The CDR3 loop is CAISDRVEIQPQHF. The CDR3 DNA is TGTGCCATCAGCGACAGGGTCGAAATTCAGCCCCAGCATTTT.

This clonotype was counted only a few times. The gene calls are TRBV5-6 and TRBJ2-5, with D uncertain. The V and J ends lost 4 bases and 13 bases respectively, with 14 bases between them. CDR1 and CDR2 (germline): SGHDT, YYEEEE. This CDR3 contains 11 residues. The CDR3 reads CASSGQYERYF. Written as DNA, the CDR3 is TGTGCCAGCAGCGGCCAGTACGAGCGGTACTTC.

This clonotype was recorded a few times. The rearrangement uses TRBV6-5 and TRBJ2-7; D possibly corresponds to TRBD1 (5 bases). V dropped 6 bases and J dropped 0 bases, with 15 bases sitting between them. There are 15 residues in the CDR3. The germline V gene encodes CDR1 MNHEY and CDR2 SVGAGI. CDR3 in DNA: TGTGCCAGCAGACAACATACAGGATACTCCTACGAGCAGTACTTC. Translated, it gives CASRQHTGYSYEQYF.

Only a few counts were recorded for this clonotype. V gene TRBV30 combines with J gene TRBJ1-2, with D possibly being TRBD1 (6 bases). The CDR3 sequence is 11 residues long. Germline CDR1 and CDR2: GTSNPN and SVGIG (reference sequence). Deletions cut 6 bases from V and 8 bases from J, with 13 bases between. The CDR3 DNA sequence: TGTGCCTGCCTTAAAGGGGGAGGCTACACCTTC. The encoded protein is CACLKGGGYTF.

The chain carries TRBV7-3 and TRBJ2-5, with 8 positions matching TRBD1. Germline CDR1 reads SGHTA; CDR2 reads FQGTGA. With V trimmed by 5 bases and J by 5 bases, 10 bases remained unmatched. The CDR3 covers 15 residues. CDR3 DNA: TGTGCCAGCAGCCCTTGGGACAGGCCTGGGGAGACCCAGTACTTC. Translating gives CASSPWDRPGETQYF.

The sample holds a few counts of this clonotype. The V and J genes are TRBV7-3 and TRBJ2-3; the D gene could be TRBD1 or TRBD2 (6 bases each). The CDR3 is 16 amino acids. Germline V gene data show CDR1 as SGHTA and CDR2 as FQGTGA. V was pared by 2 bases and J by 3 bases, with 15 bases between. Here the CDR3 DNA reads TGTGCCAGCAGCTTACTGGGGGGCAGAAGGACAGATACGCAGTATTTT. It codes for CASSLLGGRRTDTQYF.

In its sample, this clonotype was seen a few times. V usage is TRBV6-5 and J usage is TRBJ2-6, with TRBD2 matching over 7 bases. CDR3 size: 15 residues. Germline V lookup: CDR1 MNHEY, CDR2 SVGAGI. The J segment lost 4 bases and the V segment lost 6 bases, leaving 6 bases of the junction unmatched. This CDR3 is CASRGAGDGANVLTF. CDR3 coding DNA: TGTGCCAGCAGGGGTGCGGGAGACGGGGCCAACGTCCTGACTTTC.

This chain joins TRBV6-1 and TRBJ2-7; tentative D call: TRBD1 (6 bases). Trimming shortened V by 1 base and J by 2 bases, and 6 bases separated the two germline ends. This CDR3 region has 13 residues. Germline CDR1 MNHNS, CDR2 SASEGT. The CDR3 coding sequence is TGTGCCAGCAGTGAAGGACAGGCCTACGAGCAGTACTTC. The encoded protein is CASSEGQAYEQYF.

V is TRBV7-3 and J is TRBJ2-3; TRBD2 matches at 15 bases. CDR1 and CDR2 (germline): SGHTA, FQGTGA. With 5 bases clipped from V and 4 bases from J, the junction kept 4 bases outside the gene matches. The CDR3 contains 16 residues. The CDR3 loop is CASSPGLAGGADTQYF. CDR3 DNA: TGTGCCAGCAGCCCGGGACTAGCGGGAGGCGCAGATACGCAGTATTTT.

The chain recombines TRBV20-1 with TRBJ2-4; 8 bases map to TRBD1. Germline V gene lookup returns CDR1 DFQATT and CDR2 SNEGSKA (reference sequence). J gave up 9 bases and V 6 bases, and 10 bases lay outside the gene matches. This CDR3 is built from 13 residues. CDR3 in DNA: TGCAGTGCCGATGACAGGGGTTTTGGCATTCAGTACTTC. Protein sequence: CSADDRGFGIQYF.

The gene calls are TRBV28 and TRBJ2-1; TRBD1 matches at 7 bases. The junction had 6 bases not matched to a gene; V was cut back by 1 base and J by 0 bases. This CDR3 contains 17 residues. Germline V gives CDR1 MDHEN, CDR2 SYDVKM. The CDR3 DNA follows: TGTGCCAGCAGTTTATCGACAGGGTCAATCTCCTACAATGAGCAGTTCTTC. It specifies CASSLSTGSISYNEQFF. The full variable domain, its missing parts supplied by reference TRBV28 and TRBJ2-1, is DVKVTQSSRYLVKRTGEKVFLECVQDMDHENMFWYRQDPGLGLRLIYFSYDVKMKEKGDIPEGYSVSREKKERFSLILESASTNQTSMYLCASSLSTGSISYNEQFFGPGTRLTVL.

This clonotype has more than one count but fewer than ten. The chain carries TRBV14 and TRBJ2-1, with a possible D match to TRBD2 (5 bases). The CDR3 consists of 17 residues. V shed 0 bases and J shed 0 bases, with 12 bases lying between them. Germline lookup yields CDR1 SGHDN and CDR2 FVKESK. CDR3 protein: CASSQDRGRSSYNEQFF. CDR3 nucleotides: TGTGCCAGCAGCCAAGATCGCGGGCGGAGCTCCTACAATGAGCAGTTCTTC.

Remarks on this clonotype: The junction shows a germline mismatch at one end, possibly a read error. The chain has TRBV29-1 and TRBJ2-1; maybe TRBD1 (6 bases). CDR1 and CDR2 (germline): SQVTM, ANQGSEA. This CDR3 has 12 amino acids. CDR3 DNA: TGCAGCGACGAGGGGGTCTACGATGAGCAGTTCTTC. This codes for CSDEGVYDEQFF.

V usage is TRBV7-8 and J usage is TRBJ2-3, with TRBD1 matching 8 bases. The CDR3 length is 16 residues. CDR1 and CDR2 from the germline V gene are SGHVS and FQNEAQ. V gave up 5 bases and J gave up 3 bases; unmatched junction bases: 10. CDR3 bases: TGTGCCAGCAGCCTAAGGGACAGGCCCCCAACAGATACGCAGTATTTT. It encodes CASSLRDRPPTDTQYF.

The genes are TRBV6-5 and TRBJ2-5; tentative D call: TRBD1 (5 bases). Trimming left V 3 bases short and J 7 bases short, with 6 bases between. Germline lookup yields CDR1 MNHEY and CDR2 SVGAGI. There are 11 residues in the CDR3. In nucleotides, the CDR3 is TGTGCCAGCAGTTATCAGGGGACCCAGTACTTC. This encodes CASSYQGTQYF.

This clonotype was picked up one time. The chain carries TRBV20-1 and TRBJ2-7, with 10 nucleotides matching TRBD2. Germline lookup yields CDR1 DFQATT and CDR2 SNEGSKA (reference sequence). The V gene end was trimmed by 3 bases and the J gene end by 2 bases; junction bases not matched to a gene: 7. The CDR3 spans 15 residues. The CDR3 spells CSASTGLAETYEQYF. The CDR3 DNA reads as TGCAGTGCTAGCACCGGACTAGCGGAGACCTACGAGCAGTACTTC.

The gene calls are TRBV7-3 and TRBJ2-3; 7 nucleotides agree with TRBD2. The CDR3 covers 16 residues. Germline CDR1 is SGHTA and CDR2 is FQGTGA. J was trimmed by 4 bases and V by 5 bases; bases with no gene match: 12. The chain's CDR3 is CASSPQGGSGPDTQYF. CDR3 sequence (DNA): TGTGCCAGCAGCCCCCAGGGCGGGAGTGGCCCAGATACGCAGTATTTT.